The clone carrying this T cell receptor (beta chain) was counted a few times. This entry comes from a study of molecular identifiers for immune sequencing clone quantification. Across the whole study: Replicates involved a five-way split of RNA from approximately 20,000 or 98,000 naive CD8 cells, with sequencing of four.

The bulk TCR libraries were made with methods described before and with listed TCR primers. TCRdb fed the PCR reads into MiXCR, producing one record per CDR3 protein. The top ten clones hold around 1% of a sample with approximately 90,000 distinct CDR3 sequences, 20% to 30% of them seen once. J lost 4 bases, V lost 3 bases, and 5 bases had no gene match. This CDR3 spans 15 amino acids. Germline CDR1 KGHDR, CDR2 SFDVKD. Naive CD8 libraries used about 20,000 to 1,000,000 sorted cells and 10%, 30% or 50% RNA. The authors gated naive CD8 T cells as CD8+CD4-CCR7+CD45RA+ for sorting. The source of this sequence is a human donor in good health. Some libraries in this study had Jurkat cell RNA spiked in. The chain carries TRBV24-1 and TRBJ2-1, with 7 bases that match TRBD2. Sequenced material: naive CD8+ T cells from blood, with Jurkat cell RNA spiked in. Subset given: FACS-sorted CD8+CD4-CCR7+CD45RA+ naive T cells. CDR3 region: CATSDPAGLYNEQFF. The CDR3 DNA is TGTGCCACCAGTGATCCAGCGGGACTGTACAATGAGCAGTTCTTC.